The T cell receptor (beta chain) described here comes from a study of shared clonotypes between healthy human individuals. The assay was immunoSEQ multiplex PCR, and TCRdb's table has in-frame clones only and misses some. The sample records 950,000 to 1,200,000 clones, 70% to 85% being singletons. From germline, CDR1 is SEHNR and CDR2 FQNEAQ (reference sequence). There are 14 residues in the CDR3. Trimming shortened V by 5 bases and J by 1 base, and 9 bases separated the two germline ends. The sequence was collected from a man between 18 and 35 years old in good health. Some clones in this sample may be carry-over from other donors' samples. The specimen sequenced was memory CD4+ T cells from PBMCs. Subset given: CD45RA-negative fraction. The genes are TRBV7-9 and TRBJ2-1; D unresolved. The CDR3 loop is CASSPTLSYNEQFF. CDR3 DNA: TGTGCCAGCAGCCCAACACTTTCCTACAATGAGCAGTTCTTC.